This T cell receptor (beta chain) was recovered during a study of a mutant IDH1 vaccine in newly diagnosed glioma. Clones were read by immunoSEQ multiplex PCR, and TCRdb kept only the in-frame ones, dropping some. The table has approximately 37,000 clones, around 74% seen once. Time point denoted: week 23, last vaccination. Topical imiquimod accompanied each vaccine dose, which consisted of 300 ug of mutant IDH1 20-mer peptide. For this clone: Its antigen is undetermined.

The V gene lost 0 bases and the J gene lost 10 bases, with 7 bases spanning the gap. In germline, CDR1 is LGHNA, CDR2 YSLEER. The CDR3 runs to 12 residues. The source of this sequence is a man aged 50 to 59 with glioma. The starting material was PBMCs, obtained from a glioma patient whose treatment included an IDH1 peptide vaccine. The genes are TRBV4-3 and TRBJ2-1, with D perhaps TRBD1 (6 bases). The CDR3 here is CASSQDQGEQFF. Here the CDR3 DNA reads TGCGCCAGCAGCCAAGATCAGGGGGAGCAGTTCTTC.